Below, 5 T cell receptor beta chains from the same sample are listed, as sequenced in a study of T cells in Graves' hyperthyroidism and ophthalmopathy. TCR beta CDR3 sequences were amplified from RNA transcripts. TCR CDR3 regions were first amplified by RT-PCR with HTBI primers. MiXCR, applied by TCRdb to the multiplex PCR reads, yields one record per CDR3 protein. The sample shows roughly 290,000 distinct CDR3 sequences, approximately 15% of them seen only once. Sample: blood. These receptor sequences come from a woman aged 60-75 years with Graves' ophthalmopathy.

This clonotype was seen ten or more times. A much larger clone sits a single nucleotide away, making a read error possible. The rearrangement joins TRBV5-1 to TRBJ1-1; tentative D call: TRBD1 (5 bases). V was pared by 0 bases and J by 8 bases, with 5 bases between. Per germline, CDR1 SGHRS and CDR2 YFSETQ. The CDR3 is 11 residues long. Here the CDR3 DNA reads TGCGCCAGCAGCTTGGGACAGGAAGCTTTCTTT. Translation gives CASSLGQEAFF.

This clonotype was observed many times. V usage is TRBV30 and J usage is TRBJ1-1; D is unclear. Trimming stripped 5 bases from V and 5 bases from J, with 6 bases between. The CDR3 runs 10 residues. Germline values: CDR1 GTSNPN, CDR2 SVGIG (reference sequence). The CDR3 bases are TGTGCCTGGGTTGGGACTGAAGCTTTCTTT. This codes for CAWVGTEAFF.

This clonotype has more than one count but fewer than ten. The genes are TRBV7-2 and TRBJ2-2; tentative D call: TRBD2 (5 bases). Trimming removed 2 bases from V and 6 bases from J, with 16 bases in between. The CDR3 has 16 amino acids. Germline loops: CDR1 SGHTA, CDR2 FQGNSA. DNA for the CDR3: TGTGCCAGCAGCTTATACAAGAGTACGGACTCCGGGGAGCTGTTTTTT. Residues: CASSLYKSTDSGELFF.

J is TRBJ1-2 and V is TRBV10-3, with D uncertain. The V gene's germline CDR1 is ENHRY and CDR2 SYGVKD. The CDR3 has 13 residues. The ends were cut back, 2 bases at V and 4 bases at J, with 8 bases in the middle. CDR3: CAISEAPSYGYTF. The CDR3 bases are TGTGCCATCAGTGAGGCGCCCAGCTATGGCTACACCTTC.

The sample holds many counts of this clonotype. The chain carries TRBV28 and TRBJ1-4, with D perhaps matching TRBD1 (6 bases). V was shortened by 2 bases and J by 10 bases, with 11 bases between the two germline ends. Germline-derived CDR1 and CDR2 are MDHEN and SYDVKM. CDR3 size: 13 residues. The CDR3: CASSLIQGGKLFF. The CDR3, as DNA: TGTGCCAGCAGTTTAATACAGGGAGGAAAACTGTTTTTT.